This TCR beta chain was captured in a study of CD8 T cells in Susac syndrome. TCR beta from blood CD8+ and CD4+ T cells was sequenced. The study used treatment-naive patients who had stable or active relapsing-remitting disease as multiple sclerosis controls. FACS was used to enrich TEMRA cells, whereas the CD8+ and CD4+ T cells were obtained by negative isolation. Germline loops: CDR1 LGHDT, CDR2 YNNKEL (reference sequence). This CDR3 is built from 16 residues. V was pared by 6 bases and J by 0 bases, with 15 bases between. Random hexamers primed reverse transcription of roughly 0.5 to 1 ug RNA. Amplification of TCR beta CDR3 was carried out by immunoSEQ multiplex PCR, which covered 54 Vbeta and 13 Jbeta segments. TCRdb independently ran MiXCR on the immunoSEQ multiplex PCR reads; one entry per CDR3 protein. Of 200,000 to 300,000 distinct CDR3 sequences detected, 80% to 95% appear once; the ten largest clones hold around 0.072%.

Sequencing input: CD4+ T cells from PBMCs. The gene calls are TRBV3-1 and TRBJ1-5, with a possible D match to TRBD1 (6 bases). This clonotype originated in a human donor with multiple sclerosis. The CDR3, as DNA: TGTGCCAGCAGATCTACCCAGACAGGTAGCAATCAGCCCCAGCATTTT. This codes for CASRSTQTGSNQPQHF.